There are a few counts of the clone carrying this T cell receptor beta chain. Its antigen is as yet unknown. Germline CDR1 MNHNS, CDR2 SASEGT. V lost 1 base, J lost 4 bases, and 11 bases lay in between. This CDR3 is built from 14 residues. The sample belongs to a study of regulatory T cells in long-lasting Graves disease. Study observations and caveats: The analysis examined peripheral blood only and excluded thyroid tissue.

Time point reported: newly diagnosed GD, antithyroid drugs for less than 3 months. Researchers made the TCR library from RNA that was extracted from PBMCs. CDR3 regions were amplified by Arm-PCR using iRepertoire HTBI primers to build TCR beta libraries. MiXCR was run by TCRdb on the multiplex PCR reads, yielding one entry per CDR3 protein. This sample has about 520,000 distinct CDR3 sequences; around 11% occur once, and the top ten carry 8% to 10%. This sample was also put to use in a study of T cells in Graves' hyperthyroidism and ophthalmopathy. From that second work: Among clonotypes expanded in thyroid above 0.001, most were also found in blood.

The chain has TRBV6-1 and TRBJ2-7; D is unresolved. Sequencing used peripheral blood mononuclear cells (PBMCs), obtained at new diagnosis, from a patient treated with antithyroid drugs. The clonotype originates from a woman aged 25 to 45 with Graves disease. The CDR3 loop is CASSEELTAYEQYF. As DNA, the CDR3 is TGTGCCAGCAGTGAAGAACTGACGGCTTACGAGCAGTACTTC.